A selection of T cell receptor beta chains follows, all from one sample in a study of shared clonotypes between healthy human individuals. Assay: immunoSEQ multiplex PCR; the TCRdb copy retains only in-frame clones and omits some. The data hold about 2 million clones, with around 96% observed a single time. The sequencing input was naive CD8+ T cells sorted from blood. Source of these receptors: a man in his late teens or twenties in good health. Both conserved end residues are part of each CDR3. D genes are given only for firm matches. The size of a clone is reported for some rows only, either as once, few or many, or as a class for expanded clones.

abundance | d_gene | j_gene | len | v_gene | CDR3nt | CDR3aa
NA | NA | TRBJ1-5 | 13 | TRBV10-2 | TGCGCCAGCAGCTCCAATAGCAATCAGCCCCAGCATTTT | CASSSNSNQPQHF
NA | NA | TRBJ2-7 | 12 | TRBV5-4 | TGTGCCAGCAGCCCAGAAGTGGGGGAGCAGTACTTC | CASSPEVGEQYF
NA | TRBD1 | TRBJ1-1 | 14 | TRBV5-6 | TGTGCCAGCAGCTTTGGGACAGTCAACACTGAAGCTTTCTTT | CASSFGTVNTEAFF
once | TRBD1 | TRBJ1-5 | 15 | TRBV27 | TGTGCCAGCAGTTTAGACAGGGGGCAGGGGCAGCCCCAGCATTTT | CASSLDRGQGQPQHF
NA | TRBD1 | TRBJ1-2 | 16 | TRBV6-1 | TGTGCCAGCAGTGAAGCGTGGACAGGAAACTACGCTGGCTACACCTTC | CASSEAWTGNYAGYTF
NA | TRBD1 | TRBJ2-1 | 16 | TRBV10-3 | TGTGCCATCAGTGAGTTGGGGACAGGGGTGTCTTCGGAGCAGTTCTTC | CAISELGTGVSSEQFF
NA | TRBD2 | TRBJ2-3 | 14 | TRBV13 | TGTGCCAGCAGCCCACCGGGGGGGACAGATACGCAGTATTTT | CASSPPGGTDTQYF
NA | TRBD2 | TRBJ2-7 | 16 | TRBV4-1 | TGCGCCAGCAGCCAAGGACTAGCGGCAGGGGGAGCCGAGCAGTACTTC | CASSQGLAAGGAEQYF
NA | NA | TRBJ1-1 | 15 | TRBV9 | TGTGCCAGCAGCCCCCAGGACCAGGGCGTCACAGAAGCTTTCTTT | CASSPQDQGVTEAFF
NA | TRBD2 | TRBJ2-5 | 15 | TRBV19 | TGTGCCAGTAGTATACTAGCGGGGGGGTTTGAGACCCAGTACTTC | CASSILAGGFETQYF
NA | TRBD2 | TRBJ2-7 | 15 | TRBV4-2 | TGTGCCAGCAGCCAAGAAGAGACTAGCGGTTACGAGCAGTACTTC | CASSQEETSGYEQYF
NA | NA | TRBJ2-1 | 15 | TRBV27 | TGTGCCAGCAGTGACGGGACTCACCCGCGGGGTGAGCAGTTCTTC | CASSDGTHPRGEQFF
NA | NA | TRBJ2-7 | 15 | TRBV11-2 | TGTGCCAGCAGCTTAGATCCCCAGGCTTCCTACGAGCAGTACTTC | CASSLDPQASYEQYF
NA | NA | TRBJ1-2 | 12 | TRBV19 | TGTGCCAGTAGTATGGGGGCCGATGGCTACACCTTC | CASSMGADGYTF
NA | TRBD1 | TRBJ1-4 | 16 | TRBV27 | TGTGCCAGCAGTACAAGGCCGGGACAGGCTAATGAAAAACTGTTTTTT | CASSTRPGQANEKLFF
once | NA | TRBJ2-3 | 16 | TRBV9 | TGTGCCAGCAGCCCGGACAGCTCCTCGCTGACAGATACGCAGTATTTT | CASSPDSSSLTDTQYF
once | TRBD2 | TRBJ2-3 | 15 | TRBV27 | TGTGCCAGCAGGCTCGGCGGGGGGGCAGGAGATACGCAGTATTTT | CASRLGGGAGDTQYF
NA | NA | TRBJ2-7 | 14 | TRBV6-5 | TGTGCCAGCAGTTACGAGGGGGTTGGCTACGAGCAGTACTTC | CASSYEGVGYEQYF
NA | NA | TRBJ1-4 | 14 | TRBV28 | TGTGCCAGCACCTTGGGCGGGACTGATGAAAAACTGTTTTTT | CASTLGGTDEKLFF
NA | NA | TRBJ1-1 | 15 | TRBV5-1 | TGCGCCAGCAGCTTGGCCATAGGGGCGAACACTGAAGCTTTCTTT | CASSLAIGANTEAFF
NA | NA | TRBJ2-2 | 14 | TRBV5-4 | TGTGCCAGCAGCTTCGAACAGAACACCGGGGAGCTGTTTTTT | CASSFEQNTGELFF
NA | TRBD1 | TRBJ1-2 | 16 | TRBV5-6 | TGTGCCAGCAGCTTACAGGGACAGGGAGTCCTTGAGGGCTACACCTTC | CASSLQGQGVLEGYTF
NA | TRBD2 | TRBJ2-1 | 14 | TRBV7-9 | TGTGCCAGCAACGACGGACTAGCGGGAGACGAGCAGTTCTTC | CASNDGLAGDEQFF
once | NA | TRBJ2-7 | 16 | TRBV6-5 | TGTGCCAGCAGTTTGGGGCTAGCAACCTCCTTCCCCTTCCAGTACTTC | CASSLGLATSFPFQYF
NA | TRBD2 | TRBJ2-1 | 14 | TRBV2 | TGTGCCAGCAACATAGCGGGAGACTACAATGAGCAGTTCTTC | CASNIAGDYNEQFF
NA | NA | TRBJ1-5 | 15 | TRBV10-2 | TGCGCCAGCAGTGAGTCCGGGGACTGGCACCAGCCCCAGCATTTT | CASSESGDWHQPQHF
NA | NA | TRBJ2-6 | 15 | TRBV29-1 | TGCAGCGTTGAGGCCAGGGGCACTGGGGCCAACGTCCTGACTTTC | CSVEARGTGANVLTF
NA | NA | TRBJ2-7 | 15 | TRBV21-1 | TGTGCCAGCACCCATTCGACCAGGATGGGGAACGAGCAGTACTTC | CASTHSTRMGNEQYF